The 30 T cell receptor beta chains below all came from one sample that was sequenced in a study of CD8 T cells in ankylosing spondylitis. TCRdb reanalysed the 5' RACE reads using MiXCR and keeps one entry per CDR3 protein. The data hold about 200,000 distinct CDR3 sequences, with about 7.3% observed a single time. Points from the study as a whole: There was a TCR beta motif, made of eight highly homologous variants, that appeared characteristic of ankylosing spondylitis blood.

Their antigens are not known. The sequencing input was blood, either unsorted or a sorted T cell fraction (not recorded which). The receptors here all came from a male donor with ankylosing spondylitis.

This clonotype was seen many times. CDR3 DNA: TGTGCCAGCAGCCAAGATAGCGGCTCACTCACTAACTATGGCTACACCTTC. Translating it yields CASSQDSGSLTNYGYTF. The chain carries TRBV4-2 and TRBJ1-2; D remains unclear. This CDR3 has 17 residues. The germline CDR1 and CDR2 sequences are LGHNA and YNFKEQ. Trimming removed 0 bases at V and 0 bases at J, with 14 bases between.

At least ten counts were recorded for this clonotype. The J gene is TRBJ2-7, the V gene TRBV6-6; 7 nucleotides match TRBD1. Per germline, CDR1 MNHNY and CDR2 SVGAGI (reference sequence). The CDR3 runs 13 residues. V dropped 5 bases and J dropped 0; count of bases not matched to a gene: 1. This CDR3 is CASSGDSSYEQYF. The CDR3 DNA sequence: TGTGCCAGCAGTGGGGACAGCTCCTACGAGCAGTACTTC.

This clonotype appeared many times. The chain employs TRBV7-6 and TRBJ2-1; no firm D call. Germline loops: CDR1 SGHVS, CDR2 FNYEAQ. This CDR3 comprises 11 residues. V was trimmed by 0 bases and J by 15 bases, leaving 9 bases between them. Written as DNA, the CDR3 is TGTGCCAGCAGCTTAGCGGGAATTGGGTTCTTC. Encoded protein: CASSLAGIGFF.

V gene TRBV4-2 combines with J gene TRBJ1-6; 9 bases match TRBD1. The V gene's germline CDR1 is LGHNA and CDR2 YNFKEQ. The CDR3 covers 16 residues. The ends lost 0 bases at V and 12 bases at J; junction bases unmatched: 9. This CDR3 reads CASSQDLGTGKIPLHF. The CDR3 nucleotides read TGTGCCAGCAGCCAAGATCTCGGGACAGGGAAGATACCCCTCCACTTT.

A few counts support this clonotype. The rearrangement links TRBV9 to TRBJ1-5; 7 nucleotides line up with TRBD1. Germline trimming cut 4 bases from V and 7 bases from J; bases unmatched to any gene: 11. This CDR3 comprises 15 residues. Germline lookup yields CDR1 SGDLS and CDR2 YYNGEE. The CDR3 loop is CASSRSTGTGQPQHF. CDR3 DNA sequence: TGTGCCAGCAGCCGATCGACAGGGACGGGCCAGCCCCAGCATTTT.

This clonotype showed up just a few times. V gene TRBV6-1 combines with J gene TRBJ2-3, with 7 bases matching TRBD2. Germline V CDR1 and CDR2: MNHNS, SASEGT. This CDR3 spans 20 amino acids. Trimming removed 3 bases from V and 0 bases from J; junction bases left unmatched: 18. CDR3 amino acids: CASSDNRHYALAASTDTQYF. The CDR3 DNA reads TGTGCCAGCAGTGATAATCGGCACTATGCCCTAGCGGCAAGCACAGATACGCAGTATTTT.

There are many counts of this clonotype. The chain combines TRBV4-3 with TRBJ2-7; D call uncertain. The germline CDR1 and CDR2 sequences are LGHNA and YSLEER. Trimming stripped 1 base from V and 3 bases from J, with 16 bases between. The CDR3 has 16 amino acids. CDR3 DNA: TGCGCCAGCAGCCAAGGGGTACCACCTGGGAACTACGAGCAGTACTTC. Its protein is CASSQGVPPGNYEQYF.

This chain links TRBV24-1 with TRBJ2-7, with 8 positions matching TRBD1. The junction had 10 bases not matched to a gene; V was cut back by 4 bases and J by 0 bases. The germline gives CDR1 KGHDR, CDR2 SFDVKD. The CDR3 consists of 17 residues. Here the CDR3 reads CATSESGTGLRSYEQYF. The DNA of the CDR3 is TGTGCCACCAGTGAATCCGGGACAGGTCTTCGCTCCTACGAGCAGTACTTC.

This clonotype was recorded at least ten times. The chain couples TRBV7-2 to TRBJ1-1, with D possibly being TRBD1 (5 bases). CDR1 is SGHTA and CDR2 is FQGNSA in the germline V gene. Trimming stripped 1 base from V and 8 bases from J, with 11 bases between. The CDR3 is made up of 13 amino acids. The DNA for the CDR3 is TGTGCCAGCAGCTTAGGGGGGGTAGGGGAAGCTTTCTTT. Its protein product is CASSLGGVGEAFF. The variable domain in full, with the rest retrieved from reference TRBV7-2 and TRBJ1-1, is GAGVSQSPSNKVTEKGKDVELRCDPISGHTALYWYRQSLGQGLEFLIYFQGNSAPDKSGLPSDRFSAERTGGSVSTLTIQRTQQEDSAVYLCASSLGGVGEAFFGQGTRLTVV.

At least ten counts were recorded for this clonotype. The rearrangement joins TRBV3-1 to TRBJ2-7, with TRBD1 identical over 7 bases. The CDR3 is made up of 18 amino acids. The V segment lost 0 bases and the J segment 2 bases; nucleotides outside the gene matches: 13. Germline V gene lookup returns CDR1 LGHDT and CDR2 YNNKEL (reference sequence). The CDR3 nucleotides read TGTGCCAGCAGCCAAGATAGGGGACAGAAGACACCTACCTACGAGCAGTACTTC. This gives the protein CASSQDRGQKTPTYEQYF.

This clonotype has a count of ten or more. This chain's CDR3 is CASSQEGSIPNYGYTF. In nucleotides, the CDR3 is TGTGCCAGCAGCCAAGAGGGGTCGATTCCTAACTATGGCTACACCTTC. The chain combines TRBV4-2 with TRBJ1-2; D is unresolved. The CDR3 totals 16 residues. The V gene's germline CDR1 is LGHNA and CDR2 YNFKEQ. V lost 0 bases and J 0 bases, leaving 11 bases between the germline ends.

The chain combines TRBV6-1 with TRBJ1-1, with D perhaps matching TRBD1 (5 bases). V dropped 4 bases and J dropped 4 bases, with 7 bases sitting between them. CDR1 and CDR2 (germline): MNHNS, SASEGT. CDR3 length: 12 residues. The CDR3 loop is CASSGGVTEAFF. CDR3 DNA: TGTGCCAGCAGTGGAGGGGTCACTGAAGCTTTCTTT.

The J gene is TRBJ2-7, the V gene TRBV5-6; maybe TRBD2 (5 bases). The CDR3 is made up of 14 amino acids. The V and J ends lost 5 bases and 3 bases respectively, with 15 bases between them. Germline CDR1 is SGHDT and CDR2 is YYEEEE. The CDR3 loop reads CASSFATRNYEQYF. CDR3 nucleotides: TGTGCCAGCAGTTTCGCCACTAGGAACTACGAGCAGTACTTC.

This clonotype showed up many times. The chain has TRBV24-1 and TRBJ2-3; the match to TRBD2 covers 12 bases. CDR3 length equals 18 residues. Germline V CDR1 and CDR2: KGHDR, SFDVKD. The trim removed 3 bases at V and 2 bases at J, leaving 8 bases unmatched. CDR3 sequence (DNA): TGTGCCACCAGTGATGGGACCTGGACTAGCGGGGTCACAGATACGCAGTATTTT. Translation gives CATSDGTWTSGVTDTQYF.

This clonotype showed up many times. V gene TRBV27 combines with J gene TRBJ1-5, with TRBD1 matching over 7 bases. V lost 7 bases and J lost 2; bases outside the gene matches: 5. The germline CDR1 and CDR2 sequences are MNHEY and SMNVEV (reference sequence). The CDR3 contains 14 residues. CDR3 DNA sequence: TGTGCCAGCACTTCTGGACAGGGCAATCAGCCCCAGCATTTT. Translation gives CASTSGQGNQPQHF.

This clonotype was detected ten times or more. The chain joins TRBV9 to TRBJ1-1; 7 bases fit TRBD1. The CDR3 totals 14 residues. Unmatched junction bases numbered 8, after V lost 4 bases and J lost 5 bases. In germline, CDR1 is SGDLS, CDR2 YYNGEE. The CDR3 nucleotides read TGTGCCAGCAGCCCGGGAGGGGGCCGAACTGAAGCTTTCTTT. It translates to CASSPGGGRTEAFF.

This clonotype occurred many times. J is TRBJ2-1 and V is TRBV4-3; 14 bases fit TRBD2. This CDR3 region has 19 residues. V was clipped by 0 bases and J by 3 bases; unmatched bases: 7. Germline-derived CDR1 and CDR2 are LGHNA and YSLEER. The CDR3 spells CASSQDRFGTSGSYNEQFF. The CDR3 DNA follows: TGCGCCAGCAGCCAAGATCGATTCGGGACTAGCGGGAGCTACAATGAGCAGTTCTTC.

The chain carries TRBV5-1 and TRBJ1-1; D perhaps matches TRBD1 (5 bases). The germline V and J ends were trimmed by 6 bases and 5 bases, with 14 bases remaining between them. This CDR3 has 13 amino acids. Germline V gives CDR1 SGHRS, CDR2 YFSETQ. The CDR3 nucleotides read TGCGCCAGCAACCCTGACAGATTGACTGAAGCTTTCTTT. Translated: CASNPDRLTEAFF.

This clonotype was detected many times. The CDR3 loop is CSVGGQREAFF. The DNA for the CDR3 is TGCAGCGTTGGGGGACAGCGTGAAGCTTTCTTT. The J gene is TRBJ1-1, the V gene TRBV29-1; 7 nucleotides agree with TRBD1. Germline values: CDR1 SQVTM, CDR2 ANQGSEA. V lost 4 bases, J lost 7 bases, and 3 bases stayed unmatched. This CDR3 spans 11 amino acids.

The gene calls are TRBV6-2 or TRBV6-3 and TRBJ1-2; 9 nucleotides agree with TRBD1. The germline gives CDR1 MNHEY, CDR2 SVGEGT. The CDR3 has 11 residues. After removal of 10 bases from V and 6 bases from J, the junction contained 3 bases not matched to a gene. The CDR3 nucleotides are TGTGCCACATGGACAGGGGATGGCTACACCTTC. Translating gives CATWTGDGYTF.

This clonotype appeared many times. This chain links TRBV9 with TRBJ2-3; 10 positions agree with TRBD1. The CDR3 extends over 15 amino acids. V was clipped by 4 bases and J by 4 bases; unmatched bases: 6. The germline V gene encodes CDR1 SGDLS and CDR2 YYNGEE. CDR3 loop: CASSTWTGGADTQYF. CDR3 in DNA: TGTGCCAGCAGCACCTGGACAGGGGGGGCAGATACGCAGTATTTT.

This clonotype was counted at least ten times. The rearrangement joins TRBV7-8 to TRBJ2-3, with 7 bases aligning to TRBD2. This CDR3 region has 15 residues. Germline V gene data show CDR1 as SGHVS and CDR2 as FQNEAQ. Trimming took 5 bases from V and 3 from J; bases not matched to a gene: 8. CDR3 DNA sequence: TGTGCCAGCAGCCCGGCTAGCGGACGGACAGATACGCAGTATTTT. This translates into CASSPASGRTDTQYF.

This clonotype has at least ten counts. CDR3 nucleotide sequence: TGTGCCAGCAGCCAAGATGTGGGTGGCTCGGTGAACACTGAAGCTTTCTTT. Its protein is CASSQDVGGSVNTEAFF. The chain recombines TRBV4-2 with TRBJ1-1, with D unclear. The CDR3 extends over 17 amino acids. Deletions cut 0 bases from V and 0 bases from J, with 14 bases between. CDR1 and CDR2 from the germline V gene are LGHNA and YNFKEQ.

This clonotype has at least ten counts. The chain carries TRBV20-1 and TRBJ2-7, with 14 nucleotides matching TRBD2. J lost 1 base, V lost 6 bases, and 5 bases had no gene match. Germline-derived CDR1 and CDR2 are DFQATT and SNEGSKA (reference sequence). The length of the CDR3 is 15 residues. The chain's CDR3 is CSATGLAGDSYEQYF. DNA of the CDR3: TGCAGTGCGACGGGACTAGCGGGGGATTCCTACGAGCAGTACTTC.

This clonotype turned up a few times. The chain combines TRBV12-3 or TRBV12-4 with TRBJ2-1; D not certain. Trimming removed 3 bases from V and 2 bases from J, with 8 bases in between. The CDR3 consists of 14 residues. The CDR3 DNA sequence: TGTGCCAGCAGTTTGGCGGCAACCTACAATGAGCAGTTCTTC. It is translated as CASSLAATYNEQFF.

This clonotype has just a few counts. The chain employs TRBV20-1 and TRBJ2-7; unclear D gene. Trimming left V 5 bases short and J 3 bases short, with 23 bases between. The germline V gene encodes CDR1 DFQATT and CDR2 SNEGSKA (reference sequence). This CDR3 is 16 amino acids long. The CDR3 DNA follows: TGCAGTGCTTCCCTCCCACCATCCGACAACCTCTACGAGCAGTACTTC. This sequence encodes CSASLPPSDNLYEQYF.

Ten or more counts support this clonotype. This chain uses TRBV3-1 with TRBJ1-3; D call uncertain. Trimming removed 11 bases from V and 0 bases from J, with 14 bases in between. CDR3 length equals 14 residues. Germline V CDR1 and CDR2: LGHDT, YNNKEL (reference sequence). CDR3 nucleotide sequence: TGTGCCGGCCACCGGGCCACCTCTGGAAACACCATATATTTT. This translates into CAGHRATSGNTIYF.

The rearrangement joins TRBV15 to TRBJ2-7; 13 nucleotides match TRBD2. J lost 4 bases, V lost 3 bases, and 9 bases had no gene match. This CDR3 has 17 amino acids. The germline V gene encodes CDR1 LNHNV and CDR2 YYDKDF (reference sequence). The CDR3 protein is CATSSSWTSGGPYEQYF. CDR3 sequence (DNA): TGTGCCACCAGCAGCTCCTGGACTAGCGGGGGCCCATACGAGCAGTACTTC.

This clonotype was counted many times. The rearrangement uses TRBV27 and TRBJ1-2, with TRBD1 matching over 7 bases. CDR1 MNHEY and CDR2 SMNVEV come from the germline V gene (reference sequence). CDR3 length: 16 residues. V was clipped by 5 bases and J by 4 bases; unmatched bases: 13. DNA of the CDR3: TGTGCCAGCAGTCCTTTGGGGGAACAGGGGCCCTATGGCTACACCTTC. It encodes CASSPLGEQGPYGYTF.

This clonotype has ten or more counts. The J gene is TRBJ2-7, the V gene TRBV27, with D unresolved. The germline V gene encodes CDR1 MNHEY and CDR2 SMNVEV (reference sequence). V was clipped by 5 bases and J by 2 bases, with 7 bases between them. The CDR3 is 12 amino acids. The CDR3 nucleotides are TGTGCCAGCAGTGACAAGACCTACGAGCAGTACTTC. Its translation is CASSDKTYEQYF.